Presented here are 17 T cell receptor beta chains from one specimen sequenced in a study of cytomegalovirus exposure and HLA in healthy donors. Primers: 60 Vbeta forward and 13 Jbeta reverse. Clones were sequenced by immunoSEQ multiplex PCR, and TCRdb holds only the in-frame ones, with some missing. The data show tens of thousands of clones, about 65% seen once. The sequenced sample was PBMCs. These receptors all stem from a woman aged 30 to 39 in good health and CMV-seronegative.

CDR3 protein: CASSRGHSQENTIYF. In DNA, the CDR3 is TGTGCCAGCAGCCGAGGACATTCGCAGGAAAACACCATATATTTT. This sequence joins TRBV4-2 and TRBJ1-3; D perhaps matches TRBD1 (5 bases). Trimming stripped 4 bases from V and 6 bases from J, with 16 bases between. Germline V gene data show CDR1 as LGHNA and CDR2 as YNFKEQ. The CDR3 runs 15 residues.

The chain carries TRBV5-4 and TRBJ2-7; 14 bases are a match to TRBD2. The trim removed 4 bases at V and 5 bases at J, leaving 8 bases unmatched. Germline CDR1 is SGHNT and CDR2 is YYREEE (reference sequence). The CDR3 sequence is 16 residues long. This CDR3 reads CASSGLAGGPRDEQYF. CDR3 DNA sequence: TGTGCCAGCAGCGGACTAGCGGGGGGCCCCCGGGACGAGCAGTACTTC.

This chain connects TRBV7-2 to TRBJ2-7, with 7 bases lining up with TRBD1. V lost 5 bases and J lost 6; bases outside the gene matches: 10. CDR3 length: 14 amino acids. CDR1 SGHTA and CDR2 FQGNSA come from the germline V gene. CDR3 in DNA: TGTGCCAGCAGCCGTGACAGGGTCTCTCTCGAGCAGTACTTC. Protein product: CASSRDRVSLEQYF.

In its sample, this clone was seen a few times. The chain joins TRBV7-2 to TRBJ1-5, with D possibly being TRBD1 (6 bases). The germline V gene encodes CDR1 SGHTA and CDR2 FQGNSA. Trimming left V 5 bases short and J 3 bases short, with 11 bases between. The length of the CDR3 is 14 residues. CDR3 in amino acids: CASSITGFNQPQHF. CDR3 nucleotide sequence: TGTGCCAGCAGCATAACAGGGTTCAATCAGCCCCAGCATTTT.

This clone was seen once. The V gene is TRBV6-6, the J gene TRBJ1-6; TRBD1 might be the D (6 bases). In germline, CDR1 is MNHNY, CDR2 SVGAGI (reference sequence). The CDR3 totals 15 residues. The V gene lost 2 bases and the J gene lost 3 bases, with 8 bases spanning the gap. This CDR3 reads CASSYGQIYNSPLHF. The DNA for the CDR3 is TGTGCCAGCAGTTACGGACAGATCTATAATTCACCCCTCCACTTT.

The chain employs TRBV20-1 and TRBJ2-5; tentative D call: TRBD1 (5 bases). CDR3 size: 11 residues. The germline gives CDR1 DFQATT, CDR2 SNEGSKA (reference sequence). Trimming left V 4 bases short and J 3 bases short, with 6 bases between. The CDR3 spells CSATQEETQYF. CDR3 DNA sequence: TGCAGTGCTACACAGGAAGAGACCCAGTACTTC.

J is TRBJ1-1 and V is TRBV29-1; tentatively, D is TRBD1 (6 bases). Per germline, CDR1 SQVTM and CDR2 ANQGSEA. Trimming shortened V by 6 bases and J by 4 bases, and 15 bases separated the two germline ends. This CDR3 contains 13 residues. The DNA of the CDR3 is TGCAGCGTCTGGGGGCTTTCAGCCACTGAAGCTTTCTTT. The encoded protein is CSVWGLSATEAFF.

This clone was seen a few times. The V call is TRBV23-1, the J call TRBJ1-1; TRBD1 aligns across 11 bases. TRBV23-1 is treated as an ORF (open reading frame) with a function not yet certain. The CDR3 totals 16 residues. J lost 5 bases, V lost 2 bases, and 7 bases had no gene match. The CDR3 protein is CASSQRPGQGGTEAFF. CDR3 DNA: TGCGCCAGCAGTCAACGCCCGGGACAGGGGGGAACTGAAGCTTTCTTT.

This chain uses TRBV9 with TRBJ1-1; 8 bases align to TRBD1. The CDR3 runs to 14 residues. Germline V gene data show CDR1 as SGDLS and CDR2 as YYNGEE. V gave up 0 bases and J gave up 7 bases; unmatched junction bases: 5. The CDR3 DNA sequence: TGTGCCAGCAGCGTAGGCCCAGGGGGCATTGAAGCTTTCTTT. Translating gives CASSVGPGGIEAFF.

This clone was seen a few times. The chain joins TRBV4-2 to TRBJ1-6; TRBD1 might be the D (6 bases). The germline gives CDR1 LGHNA, CDR2 YNFKEQ. The CDR3 contains 13 residues. The ends were cut back, 4 bases at V and 8 bases at J, with 9 bases in the middle. DNA of the CDR3: TGTGCCAGCAGCCTTGGACAGTATTCACCCCTCCACTTT. It encodes CASSLGQYSPLHF.

The chain links TRBV6-1 to TRBJ2-2, with D possibly matching TRBD1 (6 bases). Germline-derived CDR1 and CDR2 are MNHNS and SASEGT. Trimming left V 10 bases short and J 1 base short, with 10 bases between. The CDR3 is made up of 13 amino acids. The CDR3 loop is CATLGQNTGELFF. The CDR3 bases are TGTGCCACCTTGGGACAGAACACCGGGGAGCTGTTTTTT.

The chain is built from TRBV7-9 and TRBJ2-3; 8 bases line up with TRBD2. V gave up 5 bases and J gave up 3 bases; unmatched junction bases: 7. The length of the CDR3 is 15 residues. CDR1 and CDR2 from the germline V gene are SEHNR and FQNEAQ (reference sequence). The CDR3 sequence is CASSPVAGQTDTQYF. For the CDR3, the DNA is TGTGCCAGCAGCCCAGTAGCGGGGCAGACAGATACGCAGTATTTT.

The chain employs TRBV4-1 and TRBJ2-5; 8 bases align to TRBD2. Germline V CDR1 and CDR2: MGHRA, YSYEKL. V lost 4 bases, J lost 5 bases, and 9 bases stayed unmatched. CDR3 length: 15 residues. In nucleotides, the CDR3 is TGCGCCAGCAGCCCGGGAGGGGGGCGGAAGGAGACCCAGTACTTC. It encodes CASSPGGGRKETQYF.

V usage is TRBV2 and J usage is TRBJ1-1; 7 bases agree with TRBD1. Germline lookup yields CDR1 SNHLY and CDR2 FYNNEI. The CDR3 spans 15 residues. With V trimmed by 6 bases and J by 7 bases, 14 bases remained unmatched. The CDR3 coding sequence is TGTGCCAGCAGCCTAGCACCGACAGGGTACGGTGAAGCTTTCTTT. It specifies CASSLAPTGYGEAFF. The complete variable domain, with remaining parts taken from reference TRBV2 and TRBJ1-1, reads EPEVTQTPSHQVTQMGQEVILRCVPISNHLYFYWYRQILGQKVEFLVSFYNNEISEKSEIFDDQFSVERPDGSNFTLKIRSTKLEDSAMYFCASSLAPTGYGEAFFGQGTRLTVV.

The chain couples TRBV14 to TRBJ1-1, with TRBD1 matching 8 bases. CDR3 length: 17 amino acids. Germline V lookup: CDR1 SGHDN, CDR2 FVKESK. The V and J ends lost 6 bases and 0 bases, in that order; junction bases with no gene match: 12. In nucleotides, the CDR3 is TGTGCCAGCAGGCCTCTCCGGGACAGGCATATGAACACTGAAGCTTTCTTT. Residues: CASRPLRDRHMNTEAFF.

The CDR3 bases are TGTGCCAGCAGCCCCCCACTATCTGGAAACACCATATATTTT. Protein: CASSPPLSGNTIYF. The genes are TRBV5-5 and TRBJ1-3; D ambiguous. The V gene lost 4 bases and the J gene lost 1 base, with 9 bases spanning the gap. Germline V gene lookup returns CDR1 SGHKS and CDR2 YYEKEE (reference sequence). The CDR3 covers 14 residues.

The chain employs TRBV19 and TRBJ2-3, with unresolved D. Germline V gives CDR1 LNHDA, CDR2 SQIVND (reference sequence). The CDR3 runs 13 residues. With 1 base removed from V and 4 bases from J, the gap between germline ends came to 6 bases. CDR3 in amino acids: CASSIGRPDTQYF. The CDR3 DNA follows: TGTGCCAGTAGTATAGGCAGGCCAGATACGCAGTATTTT.